A single sample is the source of the 5 T cell receptor beta chains below, sequenced in a study of Graves' ophthalmopathy and Graves' hyperthyroidism. The TCR beta CDR3 regions underwent amplification from RNA transcripts. Scientists carried out first-round RT-PCR using HTBI primers and then a second-round multiplex PCR. TCRdb itself ran the multiplex PCR reads through MiXCR, one entry per CDR3 protein. The sample consists of about 620,000 distinct CDR3 sequences, 22% of them appearing once. The sequenced sample was peripheral blood. The origin of the receptors is a woman between 18 and 29 years old with stable Graves' hyperthyroidism. Some clones in this sample may be carry-over from other donors' samples.

This clonotype was counted only a few times. A much more abundant neighbour one base away suggests this may be a read error. The chain employs TRBV28 and TRBJ2-7; D uncertain. Germline V gene lookup returns CDR1 MDHEN and CDR2 SYDVKM. The CDR3 extends over 12 amino acids. CDR3 loop: CASSSFGYEQCF. The CDR3 coding sequence is TGTGCCAGCAGTTCTTTCGGGTACGAGCAGTGCTTC. Based on the CDR3 plus reference TRBV28 and TRBJ2-7, the full variable domain is DVKVTQSSRYLVKRTGEKVFLECVQDMDHENMFWYRQDPGLGLRLIYFSYDVKMKEKGDIPEGYSVSREKKERFSLILESASTNQTSMYLCASSSFGYEQCFGPGTRLTVT.

This clonotype appeared many times. The chain is built from TRBV28 and TRBJ1-1, with D tentatively TRBD1 (6 bases). The CDR3 is 17 residues long. Trimming pared 6 bases from V and 0 bases from J, leaving 20 bases between. Germline CDR1 is MDHEN and CDR2 is SYDVKM. CDR3 bases: TGTGCCAGCAGGCCTACCACAAACAGGGTATTGAACACTGAAGCTTTCTTT. This sequence encodes CASRPTTNRVLNTEAFF.

This chain joins TRBV27 and TRBJ1-5; 8 positions agree with TRBD1. The CDR3 loop spans 16 amino acids. V was clipped by 4 bases and J by 6 bases; unmatched bases: 11. Germline assignment: CDR1 MNHEY and CDR2 SMNVEV (reference sequence). The CDR3: CASSSYSRGRFQPQHF. Here the CDR3 DNA reads TGTGCCAGCAGTTCCTACTCCAGGGGGCGCTTTCAGCCCCAGCATTTT.

The rearrangement uses TRBV28 and TRBJ2-5; tentatively, D is TRBD2 (6 bases). Trimming left V 4 bases short and J 7 bases short, with 16 bases between. Germline V lookup: CDR1 MDHEN, CDR2 SYDVKM. The CDR3 has 14 residues. CDR3 sequence reads: CASSSSGLEGTQYF. CDR3 nucleotide sequence: TGTGCCAGCAGTTCCTCGGGACTGGAGGGGACCCAGTACTTC.

The chain uses TRBV12-3 or TRBV12-4 and TRBJ2-7, with a weak D call TRBD1 (5 bases). The germline V and J ends were trimmed by 6 bases and 0 bases, with 15 bases remaining between them. CDR3 length: 15 residues. The CDR3 DNA reads TGTGCCAGCAGCCCCGCTAGGACATTCTCCTACGAGCAGTACTTC. This sequence encodes CASSPARTFSYEQYF.